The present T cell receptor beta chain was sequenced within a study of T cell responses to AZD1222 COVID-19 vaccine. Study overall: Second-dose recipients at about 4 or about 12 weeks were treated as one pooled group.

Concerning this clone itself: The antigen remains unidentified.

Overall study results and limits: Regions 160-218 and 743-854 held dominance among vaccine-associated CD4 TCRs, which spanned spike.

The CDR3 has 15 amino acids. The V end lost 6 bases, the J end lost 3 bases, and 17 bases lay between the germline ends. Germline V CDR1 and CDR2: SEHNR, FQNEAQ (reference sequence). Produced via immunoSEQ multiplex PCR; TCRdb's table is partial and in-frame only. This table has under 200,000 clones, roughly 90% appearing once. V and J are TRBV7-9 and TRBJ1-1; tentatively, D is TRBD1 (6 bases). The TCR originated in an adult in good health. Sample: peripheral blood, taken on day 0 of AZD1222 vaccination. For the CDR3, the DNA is TGTGCCAGCAGGGAAGCGGGGGGCAAGGACACTGAAGCTTTCTTT. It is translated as CASREAGGKDTEAFF.